These 7 T cell receptor beta chains were all obtained from the same sample, sequenced in a study of T cell responses to AZD1222 COVID-19 vaccine. Some clones are missing from TCRdb's copy, which holds only in-frame ones; the method was immunoSEQ multiplex PCR. The sample lists more than 250,000 clones, roughly 93% occurring once. Specimen: peripheral blood, collected on day 0 of AZD1222 vaccination. Receptor source: an adult in good health.

CDR3 nucleotides: TGTGCCAGCAGCCCCGGGACCCACTCCTACGAGCAGTACTTC. This sequence encodes CASSPGTHSYEQYF. This chain joins TRBV7-9 and TRBJ2-7, with D perhaps matching TRBD1 or TRBD2 (5 bases each). V was trimmed by 5 bases and J by 0 bases, leaving 11 bases between them. CDR1 and CDR2 from the germline V gene are SEHNR and FQNEAQ (reference sequence). The CDR3 loop spans 14 amino acids.

The J gene is TRBJ1-1, the V gene TRBV2, with 8 bases that match TRBD1. The ends lost 6 bases at V and 1 base at J; junction bases unmatched: 7. This CDR3 has 15 residues. Germline V lookup: CDR1 SNHLY, CDR2 FYNNEI. The CDR3 sequence is CASRPGQGTNTEAFF. As DNA, the CDR3 is TGTGCCAGCAGACCCGGACAGGGAACGAACACTGAAGCTTTCTTT. Supplemented by reference TRBV2 and TRBJ1-1, the full variable domain reads EPEVTQTPSHQVTQMGQEVILRCVPISNHLYFYWYRQILGQKVEFLVSFYNNEISEKSEIFDDQFSVERPDGSNFTLKIRSTKLEDSAMYFCASRPGQGTNTEAFFGQGTRLTVV.

The chain employs TRBV19 and TRBJ2-1; D might be TRBD1 or TRBD2, each matching 6 bases. V was pared by 6 bases and J by 7 bases, with 19 bases between. Germline lookup yields CDR1 LNHDA and CDR2 SQIVND (reference sequence). The CDR3 length is 15 residues. CDR3 sequence: CASSHTGATGNEQFF. DNA of the CDR3: TGTGCCAGTAGCCATACGGGGGCCACGGGGAATGAGCAGTTCTTC.

This chain connects TRBV10-3 to TRBJ1-2; tentatively, D is TRBD1 (5 bases). This CDR3 has 14 amino acids. Germline CDR1 ENHRY, CDR2 SYGVKD. V lost 2 bases and J lost 4, with 11 bases in between. In DNA, the CDR3 is TGTGCCATCAGTGAGGGGGGTAAAGTCTATGGCTACACCTTC. Translated, it gives CAISEGGKVYGYTF.

The rearrangement uses TRBV2 and TRBJ1-5; D gene ambiguous. Germline CDR1 is SNHLY and CDR2 is FYNNEI. CDR3 length: 13 amino acids. V lost 4 bases, J lost 3 bases, and 7 bases lay in between. The CDR3 coding sequence is TGTGCCAGCAGTGCCAGGTCCAATCAGCCCCAGCATTTT. Its protein product is CASSARSNQPQHF. Complete variable domain (other parts from reference TRBV2 and TRBJ1-5): EPEVTQTPSHQVTQMGQEVILRCVPISNHLYFYWYRQILGQKVEFLVSFYNNEISEKSEIFDDQFSVERPDGSNFTLKIRSTKLEDSAMYFCASSARSNQPQHFGDGTRLSIL.

V usage is TRBV15 and J usage is TRBJ1-2; no reliable D call. The V gene lost 1 base and the J gene lost 3 bases, with 9 bases spanning the gap. The germline gives CDR1 LNHNV, CDR2 YYDKDF (reference sequence). The CDR3 sequence is 14 residues long. CDR3 nucleotide sequence: TGTGCCACCAGCAGAGGCGAAGGTGACTATGGCTACACCTTC. Amino acid sequence: CATSRGEGDYGYTF.

CDR3 DNA sequence: TGTGCCAGCAGCCGGGACAGGGGGTATTCACCCCTCCACTTT. It yields the protein CASSRDRGYSPLHF. The chain joins TRBV11-1 to TRBJ1-6; 11 nucleotides agree with TRBD1. There are 14 residues in the CDR3. Per germline, CDR1 SGHAT and CDR2 FQDESV (reference sequence). Trimming cost V 5 bases and J 8 bases; bases outside gene matches: 2.